This T cell receptor (beta chain) stems from a study of CD8+ T cells in alopecia areata. Study-wide background: Treated patients were dosed with oral tofacitinib, taking 5 to 10 mg twice daily.

This CDR3 is built from 12 residues. Germline-derived CDR1 and CDR2 are SQVTM and ANQGSEA. With 5 bases removed from V and 5 bases from J, the gap between germline ends came to 10 bases. A word on this clone: As yet, its antigen is unknown.

cDNA serving as the sequencing template came from extracted, reverse transcribed RNA. The protocol was immunoSEQ multiplex PCR, while the TCRdb copy is restricted to in-frame clones and leaves out a portion. Of 140,000 to 150,000 clones listed, around 87% are singletons. Overall study findings and caveats: Sharing of TCR sequences between patients (possibly for HLA-related reasons) was less clear than in mice. Scalp sequencing captures resident alphabeta T cells of normal skin too.

Lesional scalp tissue (obtained by punch biopsy) and peripheral blood were collected from alopecia areata patients. Sequenced material: CD8+ T cells sorted from blood, taken at week 0. The V gene is TRBV29-1, the J gene TRBJ2-1, with a possible D match to TRBD1 (5 bases). The origin of this receptor is a human donor with alopecia areata. The CDR3, as DNA: TGCAGCGTTTACGACAGAAACAATGAGCAGTTCTTC. Amino acid sequence: CSVYDRNNEQFF.